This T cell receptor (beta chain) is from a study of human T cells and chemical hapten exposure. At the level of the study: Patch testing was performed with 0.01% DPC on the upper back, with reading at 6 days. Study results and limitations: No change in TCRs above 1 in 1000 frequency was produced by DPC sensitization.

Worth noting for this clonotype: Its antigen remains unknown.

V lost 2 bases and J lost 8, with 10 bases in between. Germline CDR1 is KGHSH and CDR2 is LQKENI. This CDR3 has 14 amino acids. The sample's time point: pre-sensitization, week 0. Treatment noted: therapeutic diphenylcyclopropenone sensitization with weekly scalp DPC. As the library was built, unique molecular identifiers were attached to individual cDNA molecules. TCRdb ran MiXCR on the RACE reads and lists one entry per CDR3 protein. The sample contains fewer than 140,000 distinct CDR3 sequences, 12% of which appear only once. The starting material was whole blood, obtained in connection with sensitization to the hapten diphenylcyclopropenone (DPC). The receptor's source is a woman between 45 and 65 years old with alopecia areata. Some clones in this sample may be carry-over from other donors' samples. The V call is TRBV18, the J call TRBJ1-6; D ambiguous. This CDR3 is CASSPTIADSPLHF. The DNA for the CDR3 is TGTGCCAGCTCACCAACCATAGCGGATTCACCCCTCCACTTT.